The clone carrying this T cell receptor beta chain was detected only a few times. The listed genes are named as in mouse. The read ends 4 residues early relative to the CDR3; the germline J gene fills the gap. This sample was taken from a study of CD8+ T cells in alopecia areata. Following extraction, RNA underwent reverse transcription to cDNA, which served as the sequencing template. Repertoires were generated with immunoSEQ multiplex PCR, while TCRdb's copy carries only in-frame clones and drops some. This sample shows about 110,000 clones and no singletons; 15% to 20% rests with the ten largest. The CDR3 length is 16 residues. CDR1 LGHNA and CDR2 YNLKQL come from the germline V gene (reference sequence). Unmatched junction bases numbered 2, after V lost 0 bases and J lost 3 bases.

The rearrangement links TRBV5 to TRBJ1-1, with 12 bases fitting TRBD1. The sequence was obtained from a C3H/HeJ mouse with alopecia areata. The MHC haplotype of this mouse line is H2-k. The sample was lesional skin. CDR3 sequence reads: CASSQEGTGGHTEVFF. CDR3 DNA (partial): TGTGCCAGCAGCCAAGAGGGGACAGGGGGCCACACA.